This T cell receptor beta chain was observed in a study of cytomegalovirus exposure and HLA in healthy donors. Overall study context: Genotyping of about 400 donors showed that 80% to 90% belonged to the Caucasian-associated ancestry cluster. Overall study results and limits: V segments that were indistinguishable, TRBV6-2 and TRBV6-3 among them, were omitted from analysis.

The PCR made use of 60 Vbeta and 13 Jbeta primers. The repertoire was sequenced with immunoSEQ multiplex PCR; TCRdb's copy has only in-frame clones and lacks some. Of approximately 100,000 clones in the sample, more than 70% were seen once. CDR1 is SNHLY, CDR2 FYNNEI, per germline. Losses at the gene ends were 5 bases for V and 3 bases for J; bases not matched to a gene: 15. The CDR3 loop spans 18 amino acids. About this clone itself: No antigen is known for it.

The clonotype comes from a man younger than 40 in good health and CMV-seronegative. The chain uses TRBV2 and TRBJ2-7; 11 positions match TRBD2. Sequencing was carried out using PBMCs. DNA of the CDR3: TGTGCCAGCAGTTCCCCTCGTCGGGTAGCGGGAGGGAACTACGAGCAGTACTTC. Its protein product is CASSSPRRVAGGNYEQYF.